Presented here are 5 T cell receptor beta chains from one specimen sequenced in a study of CXCR4 blockade with PD-1 therapy in pancreatic cancer. Repertoires were generated with immunoSEQ multiplex PCR, while TCRdb's copy carries only in-frame clones and drops some. The sample consists of just under 6,000 clones, roughly 35% of them appearing once. The sequenced material came from tumor tissue. All receptors derive from a human donor with pancreatic ductal adenocarcinoma.

This clone appeared a single time. One end of the junction varies from germline; a read error may be responsible. V gene TRBV19 combines with J gene TRBJ2-3, with D possibly being TRBD2 (6 bases). The CDR3 is 13 amino acids. CDR1 is LNHDA and CDR2 is SQIVND in the germline V gene (reference sequence). The CDR3 loop reads CASSRRGTDTQCF. The CDR3 coding sequence is TGTGCCAGTTCGCGGCGGGGTACAGATACGCAGTGTTTT.

The genes are TRBV18 and TRBJ1-2, with D possibly matching TRBD1 (5 bases). This CDR3 spans 13 amino acids. V was pared by 4 bases and J by 2 bases, with 8 bases between. From germline, CDR1 is KGHSH and CDR2 LQKENI. The DNA of the CDR3 is TGTGCCAGCTCACAGGGGAAAAACTATGGCTACACCTTC. Its translation is CASSQGKNYGYTF.

This clone was seen a single time. The gene calls are TRBV18 and TRBJ2-7; 9 bases agree with TRBD1. In germline, CDR1 is KGHSH, CDR2 LQKENI. The CDR3 covers 14 residues. V shed 4 bases and J 3 bases; nucleotides not matched to a gene: 4. The CDR3 is CASSRTGVVYEQYF. The CDR3 DNA is TGTGCCAGCTCACGGACAGGGGTTGTCTACGAGCAGTACTTC.

This chain uses TRBV6-7 with TRBJ1-3; D is possibly TRBD1 (5 bases). TRBV6-7 is flagged as an ORF with uncertain function. The CDR3 runs 16 residues. Trimming took 5 bases from V and 0 from J, leaving 14 bases between them. CDR3 DNA: TGTGCCAGCAGTGAAACTGACGGGACCTCTGGAAACACCATATATTTT. Translated: CASSETDGTSGNTIYF.

The CDR3 loop reads CASSLRGGGVGNQPQHF. As DNA, the CDR3 is TGTGCCAGCAGTTTAAGAGGAGGGGGGGTCGGCAATCAGCCCCAGCATTTT. V gene TRBV28 combines with J gene TRBJ1-5; TRBD1 might be the D (6 bases). Trimming stripped 2 bases from V and 2 bases from J, with 16 bases between. The CDR3 has 17 amino acids. Germline CDR1 MDHEN, CDR2 SYDVKM. The complete variable domain, with remaining parts taken from reference TRBV28 and TRBJ1-5, reads DVKVTQSSRYLVKRTGEKVFLECVQDMDHENMFWYRQDPGLGLRLIYFSYDVKMKEKGDIPEGYSVSREKKERFSLILESASTNQTSMYLCASSLRGGGVGNQPQHFGDGTRLSIL.